The 11 T cell receptor beta chains below all came from one sample that was sequenced in a study. TCRdb used MiXCR to reprocess the RT-PCR reads, holding one entry per CDR3 protein. Among approximately 720,000 distinct CDR3 sequences listed, 12% to 15% were seen once. The specimen was memory CD4+ T cells from blood. These receptors all stem from a female donor in good health, serving as a healthy control.

The chain is built from TRBV7-2 and TRBJ1-2; TRBD1 matches 9 bases. Germline-derived CDR1 and CDR2 are SGHTA and FQGNSA. The CDR3 is made up of 16 amino acids. V shed 1 base and J 8 bases; nucleotides not matched to a gene: 11. CDR3 region: CASSLVVPGQGGGYTF. The CDR3 bases are TGTGCCAGCAGCTTAGTTGTCCCGGGACAGGGTGGGGGCTACACCTTC.

The CDR3 DNA is TGTGCCAGCAGTTATTGGGGGACTAATGAAAAACTGTTTTTT. Protein: CASSYWGTNEKLFF. This chain uses TRBV6-8 with TRBJ1-4; D possibly corresponds to TRBD1 (5 bases). The CDR3 is 14 residues long. The germline gives CDR1 MNHGY, CDR2 SAAAGT. The ends were cut back, 3 bases at V and 2 bases at J, with 7 bases in the middle.

A few counts support this clonotype. The chain is built from TRBV7-2 and TRBJ1-5; D remains unclear. CDR3 length: 14 residues. Trimming pared 2 bases from V and 6 bases from J, leaving 11 bases between. Germline V lookup: CDR1 SGHTA, CDR2 FQGNSA. CDR3 DNA: TGTGCCAGCAGCTTACTGGGGTTCACTCAGCCCCAGCATTTT. It encodes CASSLLGFTQPQHF.

In its sample, this clonotype was seen many times. The V gene is TRBV15, the J gene TRBJ2-3; 11 bases are a match to TRBD2. Germline CDR1 reads LNHNV; CDR2 reads YYDKDF (reference sequence). The ends lost 6 bases at V and 4 bases at J; junction bases unmatched: 9. The CDR3 has 16 amino acids. CDR3 protein: CATSSGGEKGADTQYF. As DNA, the CDR3 is TGTGCCACCAGTAGCGGGGGGGAGAAGGGCGCAGATACGCAGTATTTT.

This clonotype appeared a few times. The rearrangement joins TRBV29-1 to TRBJ1-1; D call uncertain. CDR1 SQVTM and CDR2 ANQGSEA come from the germline V gene. The CDR3 length is 13 residues. The V end lost 7 bases, the J end lost 4 bases, and 16 bases lay between the germline ends. This chain's CDR3 is CSAQRGGTTEAFF. The CDR3 DNA follows: TGCAGCGCTCAACGCGGCGGCACCACTGAAGCTTTCTTT.

The chain links TRBV30 to TRBJ1-1; D unresolved. Germline V gene lookup returns CDR1 GTSNPN and CDR2 SVGIG (reference sequence). V lost 0 bases, J lost 10 bases, and 9 bases lay in between. CDR3 size: 11 residues. The CDR3 protein is CAWSVERAAFF. CDR3 in DNA: TGTGCCTGGAGTGTGGAGAGGGCAGCTTTCTTT.

This clonotype was seen a few times. The gene calls are TRBV5-6 and TRBJ2-5, with 10 bases fitting TRBD1. The CDR3 runs to 14 residues. Per the germline V gene, CDR1 is SGHDT and CDR2 is YYEEEE. V gave up 4 bases and J gave up 7 bases; unmatched junction bases: 7. CDR3 in DNA: TGTGCCAGCAGCGTGACAGGGGGCTGGAGGACCCAGTACTTC. Protein sequence: CASSVTGGWRTQYF.

The chain carries TRBV3-1 and TRBJ2-1; 14 nucleotides line up with TRBD2. Unmatched junction bases numbered 5, after V lost 7 bases and J lost 9 bases. Germline-derived CDR1 and CDR2 are LGHDT and YNNKEL (reference sequence). The length of the CDR3 is 14 residues. The DNA of the CDR3 is TGTGCCAGCATGACTAGCGGGAGGGCGGGTGAGCAGTTCTTC. This codes for CASMTSGRAGEQFF.

Comment on this clonotype: Being one base from a much bigger clone, this may be a read error. The chain couples TRBV2 to TRBJ1-6; D not certain. The CDR3 is 13 amino acids. From germline, CDR1 is SNHLY and CDR2 FYNNEI. This chain's CDR3 is CASSIYSSSHLHF. The CDR3 DNA sequence: TGTGCCAGCAGTATTTACTCCTCTTCACACCTCCACTTT.

This clonotype was detected only a few times. The chain carries TRBV7-8 and TRBJ1-6; D might be TRBD1 (6 bases). The CDR3 runs to 16 residues. Trimming removed 5 bases at V and 5 bases at J, with 16 bases between. Germline V CDR1 and CDR2: SGHVS, FQNEAQ. Here the CDR3 reads CASSRYGAGDNSPLHF. The CDR3, as DNA: TGTGCCAGCAGCCGATACGGGGCAGGGGATAATTCACCCCTCCACTTT.

V is TRBV6-4 and J is TRBJ2-2; D is perhaps TRBD2 (5 bases). With 0 bases removed from V and 7 bases from J, the gap between germline ends came to 15 bases. The CDR3 length is 16 residues. The germline CDR1 and CDR2 sequences are MRHNA and SNTAGT. CDR3 residues: CASSDSSGELGGELFF. The CDR3 DNA is TGTGCCAGCAGTGACTCCTCCGGGGAGCTGGGCGGGGAGCTGTTTTTT.